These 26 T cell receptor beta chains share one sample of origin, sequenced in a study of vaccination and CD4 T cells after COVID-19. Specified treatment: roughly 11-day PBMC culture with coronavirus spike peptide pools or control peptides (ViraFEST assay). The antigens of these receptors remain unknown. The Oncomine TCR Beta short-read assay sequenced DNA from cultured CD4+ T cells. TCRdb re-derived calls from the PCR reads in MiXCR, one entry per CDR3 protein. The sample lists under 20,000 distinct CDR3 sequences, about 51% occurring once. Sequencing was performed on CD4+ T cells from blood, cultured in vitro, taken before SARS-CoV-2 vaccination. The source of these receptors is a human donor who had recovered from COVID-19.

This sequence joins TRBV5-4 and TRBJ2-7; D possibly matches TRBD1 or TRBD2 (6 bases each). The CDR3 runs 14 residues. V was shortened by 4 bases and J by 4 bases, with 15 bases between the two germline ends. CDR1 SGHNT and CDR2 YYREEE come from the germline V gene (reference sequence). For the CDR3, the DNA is TGTGCCAGCAGCCCTGCCGGGGGCGGATACGAGCAGTACTTC. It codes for CASSPAGGGYEQYF.

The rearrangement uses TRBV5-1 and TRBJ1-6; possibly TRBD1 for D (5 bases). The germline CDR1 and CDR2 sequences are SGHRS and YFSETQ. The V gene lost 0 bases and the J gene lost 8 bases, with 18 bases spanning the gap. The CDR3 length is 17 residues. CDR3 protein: CASSLDAAGQGDSPLHF. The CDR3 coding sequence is TGCGCCAGCAGCTTGGATGCGGCGGGGCAGGGTGATTCACCCCTCCACTTT.

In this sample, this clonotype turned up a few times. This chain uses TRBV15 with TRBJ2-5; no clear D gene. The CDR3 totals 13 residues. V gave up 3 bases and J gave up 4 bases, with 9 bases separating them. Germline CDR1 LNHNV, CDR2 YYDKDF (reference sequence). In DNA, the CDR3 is TGTGCCACCAGCAGGACCCAAGGAGAGACCCAGTACTTC. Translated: CATSRTQGETQYF.

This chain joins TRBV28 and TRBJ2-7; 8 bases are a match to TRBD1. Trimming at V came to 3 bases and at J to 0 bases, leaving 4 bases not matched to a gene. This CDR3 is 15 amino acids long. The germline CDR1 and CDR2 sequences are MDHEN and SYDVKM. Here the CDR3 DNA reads TGTGCCAGCAGTTTGATGGACAGGGACTCCTACGAGCAGTACTTC. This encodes CASSLMDRDSYEQYF.

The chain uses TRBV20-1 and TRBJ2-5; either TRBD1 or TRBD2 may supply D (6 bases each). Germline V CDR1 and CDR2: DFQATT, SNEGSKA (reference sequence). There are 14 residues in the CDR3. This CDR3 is CSSRKGGNRETQYF. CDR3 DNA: TGCAGCTCAAGGAAGGGGGGCAACCGAGAGACCCAGTACTTC.

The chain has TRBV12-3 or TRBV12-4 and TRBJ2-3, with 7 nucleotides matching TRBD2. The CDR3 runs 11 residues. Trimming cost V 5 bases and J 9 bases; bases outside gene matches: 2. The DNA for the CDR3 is TGTGCCAGCAGTGAGGGACTAACGCAGTATTTT. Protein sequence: CASSEGLTQYF.

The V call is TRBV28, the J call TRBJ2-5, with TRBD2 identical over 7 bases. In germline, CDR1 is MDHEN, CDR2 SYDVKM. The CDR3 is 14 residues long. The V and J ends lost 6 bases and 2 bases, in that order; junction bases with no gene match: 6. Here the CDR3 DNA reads TGTGCCAGCAGAACCCCTAGCGGACAAGAGACCCAGTACTTC. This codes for CASRTPSGQETQYF.

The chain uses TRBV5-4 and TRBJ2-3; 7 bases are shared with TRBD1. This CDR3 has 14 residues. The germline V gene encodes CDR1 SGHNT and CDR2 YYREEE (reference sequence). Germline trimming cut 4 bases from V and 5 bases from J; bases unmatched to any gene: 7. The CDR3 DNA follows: TGTGCCAGCAGCCTCGCTACAGGGGAAGATACGCAGTATTTT. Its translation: CASSLATGEDTQYF.

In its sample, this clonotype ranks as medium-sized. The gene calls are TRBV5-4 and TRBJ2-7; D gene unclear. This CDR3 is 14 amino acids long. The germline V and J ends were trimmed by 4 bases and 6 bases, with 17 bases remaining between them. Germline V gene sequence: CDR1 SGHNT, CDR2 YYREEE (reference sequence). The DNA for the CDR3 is TGTGCCAGCAGCCCCCAGCAGGCCCCGGGCGAGCAGTACTTC. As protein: CASSPQQAPGEQYF.

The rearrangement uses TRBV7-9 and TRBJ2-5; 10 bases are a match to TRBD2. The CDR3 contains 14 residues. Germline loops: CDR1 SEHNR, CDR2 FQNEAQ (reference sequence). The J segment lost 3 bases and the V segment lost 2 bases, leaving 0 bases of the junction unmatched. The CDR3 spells CASSLLAGEETQYF. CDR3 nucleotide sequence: TGTGCCAGCAGCTTACTAGCGGGGGAAGAGACCCAGTACTTC.

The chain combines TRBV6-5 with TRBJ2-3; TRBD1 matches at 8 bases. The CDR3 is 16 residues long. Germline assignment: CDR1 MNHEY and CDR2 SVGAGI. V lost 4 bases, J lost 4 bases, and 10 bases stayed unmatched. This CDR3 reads CASSSTQGVGPDTQYF. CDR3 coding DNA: TGTGCCAGCAGTTCCACACAGGGGGTGGGTCCAGATACGCAGTATTTT.

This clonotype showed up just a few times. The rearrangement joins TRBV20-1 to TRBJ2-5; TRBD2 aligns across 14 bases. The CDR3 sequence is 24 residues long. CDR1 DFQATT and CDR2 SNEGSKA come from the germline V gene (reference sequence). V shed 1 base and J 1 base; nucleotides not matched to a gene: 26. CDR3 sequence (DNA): TGCAGTGCTAGAGCCCCCCGTTTTTGGGTCGAAGGGACTAGCGGGAGTTTTTTCCAAGAGACCCAGTACTTC. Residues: CSARAPRFWVEGTSGSFFQETQYF.

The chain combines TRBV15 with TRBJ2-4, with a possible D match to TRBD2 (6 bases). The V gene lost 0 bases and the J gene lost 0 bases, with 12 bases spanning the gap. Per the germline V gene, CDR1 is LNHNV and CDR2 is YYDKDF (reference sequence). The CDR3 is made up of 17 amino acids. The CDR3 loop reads CATSRDYGGLAKNIQYF. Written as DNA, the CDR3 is TGTGCCACCAGCAGAGATTACGGGGGACTAGCCAAAAACATTCAGTACTTC.

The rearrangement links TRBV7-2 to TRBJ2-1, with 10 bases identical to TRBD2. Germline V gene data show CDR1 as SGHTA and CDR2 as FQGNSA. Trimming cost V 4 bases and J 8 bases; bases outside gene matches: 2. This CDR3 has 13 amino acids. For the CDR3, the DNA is TGTGCCAGCAGCTGGACTAGCGGACATGAGCAGTTCTTC. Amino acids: CASSWTSGHEQFF.

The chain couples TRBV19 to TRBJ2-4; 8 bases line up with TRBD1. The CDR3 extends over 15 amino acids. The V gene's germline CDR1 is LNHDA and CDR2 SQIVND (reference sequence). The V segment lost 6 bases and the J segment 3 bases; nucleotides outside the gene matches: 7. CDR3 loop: CASSTLTGGKNIQYF. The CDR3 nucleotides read TGTGCCAGTAGCACGCTAACAGGGGGCAAAAACATTCAGTACTTC.

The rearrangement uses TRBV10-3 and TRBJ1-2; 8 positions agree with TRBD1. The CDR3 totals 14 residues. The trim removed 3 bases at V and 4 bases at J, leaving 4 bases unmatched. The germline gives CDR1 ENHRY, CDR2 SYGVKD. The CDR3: CAISDPDRGYGYTF. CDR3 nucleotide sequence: TGTGCCATCAGTGACCCCGACAGGGGCTATGGCTACACCTTC.

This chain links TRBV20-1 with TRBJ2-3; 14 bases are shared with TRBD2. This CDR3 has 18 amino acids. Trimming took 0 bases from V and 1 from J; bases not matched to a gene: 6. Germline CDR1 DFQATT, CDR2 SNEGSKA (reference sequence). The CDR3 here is CSARDFTGLAGGTDTQYF. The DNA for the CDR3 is TGCAGTGCTAGAGATTTCACGGGACTAGCGGGGGGCACAGATACGCAGTATTTT.

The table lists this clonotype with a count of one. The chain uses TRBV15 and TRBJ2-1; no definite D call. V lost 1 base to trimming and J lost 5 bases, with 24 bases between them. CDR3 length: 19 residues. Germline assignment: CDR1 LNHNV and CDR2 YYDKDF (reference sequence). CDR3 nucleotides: TGTGCCACCAGCAGAGGGTATGGTACCCGTAGCAGAGTGAACAATGAGCAGTTCTTC. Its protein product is CATSRGYGTRSRVNNEQFF.

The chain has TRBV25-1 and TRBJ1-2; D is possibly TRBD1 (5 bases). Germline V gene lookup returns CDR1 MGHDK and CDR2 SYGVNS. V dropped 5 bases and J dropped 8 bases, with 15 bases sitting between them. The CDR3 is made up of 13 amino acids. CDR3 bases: TGTGCCAGCAGTAAAGGGGCAATCAGCGGCTACACCTTC. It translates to CASSKGAISGYTF.

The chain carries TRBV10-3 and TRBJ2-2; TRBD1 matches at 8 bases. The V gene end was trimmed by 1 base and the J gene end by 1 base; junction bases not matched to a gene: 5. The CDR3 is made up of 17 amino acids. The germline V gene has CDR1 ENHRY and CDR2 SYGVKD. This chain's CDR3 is CAISELGQGLNTGELFF. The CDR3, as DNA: TGTGCCATCAGTGAGTTAGGACAGGGACTGAACACCGGGGAGCTGTTTTTT.

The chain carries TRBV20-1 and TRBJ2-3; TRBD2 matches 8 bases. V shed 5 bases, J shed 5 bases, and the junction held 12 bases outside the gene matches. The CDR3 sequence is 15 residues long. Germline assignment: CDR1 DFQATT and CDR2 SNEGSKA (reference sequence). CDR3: CSAYDGTRPLDTQYF. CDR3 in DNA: TGCAGTGCTTACGACGGGACTAGGCCCTTAGATACGCAGTATTTT.

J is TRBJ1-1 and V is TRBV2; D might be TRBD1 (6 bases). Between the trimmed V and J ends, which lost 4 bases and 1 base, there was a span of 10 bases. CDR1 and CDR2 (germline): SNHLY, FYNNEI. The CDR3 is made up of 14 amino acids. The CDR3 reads CASSVGRGNTEAFF. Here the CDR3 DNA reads TGTGCCAGCAGTGTTGGCAGGGGGAACACTGAAGCTTTCTTT.

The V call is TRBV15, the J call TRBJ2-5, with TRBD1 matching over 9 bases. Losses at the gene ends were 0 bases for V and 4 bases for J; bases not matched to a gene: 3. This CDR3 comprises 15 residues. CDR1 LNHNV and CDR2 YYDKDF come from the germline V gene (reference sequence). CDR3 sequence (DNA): TGTGCCACCAGCAGAGATGGACAGGGGTCAGAGACCCAGTACTTC. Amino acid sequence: CATSRDGQGSETQYF.

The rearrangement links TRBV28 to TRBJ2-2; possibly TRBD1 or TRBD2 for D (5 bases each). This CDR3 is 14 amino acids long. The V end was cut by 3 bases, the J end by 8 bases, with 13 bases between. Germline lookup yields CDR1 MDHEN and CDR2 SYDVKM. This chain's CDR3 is CASSFLREPGELFF. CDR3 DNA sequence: TGTGCCAGCAGTTTCCTCAGGGAGCCAGGGGAGCTGTTTTTT.

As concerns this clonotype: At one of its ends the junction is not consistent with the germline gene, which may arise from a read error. In DNA, the CDR3 is TGTACCAGCACTATGACAGGGGAAGGTGGTCAGCCCCAGCATTTT. Protein sequence: CTSTMTGEGGQPQHF. The rearrangement uses TRBV6-1 and TRBJ1-5; TRBD1 matches at 8 bases. This CDR3 has 15 amino acids. The germline V gene has CDR1 MNHNS and CDR2 SASEGT.

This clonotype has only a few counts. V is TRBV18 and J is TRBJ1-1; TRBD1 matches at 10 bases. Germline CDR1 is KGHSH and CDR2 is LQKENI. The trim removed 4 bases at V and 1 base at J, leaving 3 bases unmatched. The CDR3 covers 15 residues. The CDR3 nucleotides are TGTGCCAGCTCACAAAGACAGGGGGCGAACACTGAAGCTTTCTTT. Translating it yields CASSQRQGANTEAFF.